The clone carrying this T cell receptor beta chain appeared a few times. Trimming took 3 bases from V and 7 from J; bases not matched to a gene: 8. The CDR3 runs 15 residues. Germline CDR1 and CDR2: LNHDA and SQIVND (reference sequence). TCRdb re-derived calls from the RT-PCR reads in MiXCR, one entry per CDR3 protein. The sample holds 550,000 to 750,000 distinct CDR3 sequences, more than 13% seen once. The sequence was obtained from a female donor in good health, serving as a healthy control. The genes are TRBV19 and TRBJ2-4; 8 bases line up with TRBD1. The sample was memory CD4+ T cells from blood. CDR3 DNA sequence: TGTGCCAGTAGTATCGGACAGGGAAGAGTTAACATTCAGTACTTC. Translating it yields CASSIGQGRVNIQYF.